This entry lists 5 T cell receptor beta chains sequenced from one sample in a study of T-cell memory formation after mild COVID-19. Each CDR3 protein gets one entry after TCRdb re-called the 5' RACE reads with MiXCR. The table includes 250,000 to 300,000 distinct CDR3 sequences, roughly 15% detected once. Sequences were obtained from PBMCs or a T cell subset sorted from them (not recorded which). The receptors stem from a man aged 18-30 years who had mild COVID-19 (a few samples of this study predate the infection). Cell type and time point are not known.

This clonotype has only a few counts. The CDR3 sequence is CASSRSYYTEAFF. Here the CDR3 DNA reads TGTGCCAGCAGTCGGTCATACTACACTGAAGCTTTCTTT. The chain recombines TRBV6-2 or TRBV6-3 with TRBJ1-1; D is unclear. Germline-derived CDR1 and CDR2 are MNHEY and SVGEGT. V lost 5 bases, J lost 3 bases, and 10 bases lay in between. This CDR3 has 13 residues.

This clonotype has just a few counts. The rearrangement links TRBV7-2 to TRBJ1-2, with 9 bases fitting TRBD1. CDR1 is SGHTA, CDR2 FQGNSA, per germline. The V gene end was trimmed by 5 bases and the J gene end by 6 bases; junction bases not matched to a gene: 10. The CDR3 is 15 residues long. The CDR3 DNA reads as TGTGCCAGCAGCCCTTACTCCGGGACAGGGAATGGCTACACCTTC. Protein product: CASSPYSGTGNGYTF.

V usage is TRBV29-1 and J usage is TRBJ2-3, with 7 bases aligning to TRBD1. The CDR3 runs to 13 residues. Trimming took 7 bases from V and 3 from J; bases not matched to a gene: 7. Germline V gene data show CDR1 as SQVTM and CDR2 as ANQGSEA. This chain's CDR3 is CSATGMGTDTQYF. CDR3 DNA sequence: TGCAGCGCGACAGGGATGGGGACAGATACGCAGTATTTT.

The genes are TRBV2 and TRBJ1-1; no clear D gene. The CDR3 has 13 residues. The V gene's germline CDR1 is SNHLY and CDR2 FYNNEI. V lost 7 bases and J 4 bases, leaving 13 bases between the germline ends. The CDR3 is CASTREGSTEAFF. DNA of the CDR3: TGTGCCAGCACTCGGGAAGGGAGCACTGAAGCTTTCTTT.

The chain links TRBV4-1 to TRBJ2-2; TRBD2 aligns across 12 bases. The germline V gene has CDR1 MGHRA and CDR2 YSYEKL. The CDR3 spans 16 residues. V trimming: 3 bases; J trimming: 4 bases; junction bases outside the gene matches: 3. As DNA, the CDR3 is TGCGCCAGCAGCCATAGGACTAGCGGGGTCACCGGGGAGCTGTTTTTT. Translated, it gives CASSHRTSGVTGELFF.